One sample yielded the 30 T cell receptor beta chains listed below, sequenced in a study of T cell changes during pregnancy in multiple sclerosis. Repertoires were generated with immunoSEQ multiplex PCR, while TCRdb's copy carries only in-frame clones and drops some. This table has 56,000 or so clones, about 89% appearing once. The specimen comprised peripheral blood, sampled after pregnancy. The origin of the receptors is a female donor with multiple sclerosis, enrolled in a pregnancy study.

The gene calls are TRBV10-3 and TRBJ1-1; 7 bases match TRBD1. J lost 0 bases, V lost 6 bases, and 4 bases had no gene match. Germline V gene sequence: CDR1 ENHRY, CDR2 SYGVKD. The CDR3 loop spans 14 amino acids. This chain's CDR3 is CAIRGTAMNTEAFF. The DNA for the CDR3 is TGTGCCATCAGGGGGACAGCAATGAACACTGAAGCTTTCTTT.

V is TRBV7-3 and J is TRBJ2-1, with 7 bases that match TRBD1. The CDR3 has 13 residues. V lost 3 bases, J lost 9 bases, and 5 bases stayed unmatched. Germline CDR1 is SGHTA and CDR2 is FQGTGA. The CDR3 DNA reads as TGTGCCAGCAGCTTCCAGACAGGGACTGAGCAGTTCTTC. This gives the protein CASSFQTGTEQFF.

The CDR3 is CASSSQGARDEKLFF. The CDR3 region has the DNA TGTGCCAGCAGCTCACAGGGGGCGCGAGATGAAAAACTGTTTTTT. The rearrangement uses TRBV7-9 and TRBJ1-4; the match to TRBD1 covers 9 bases. This CDR3 is built from 15 residues. The V gene end was trimmed by 4 bases and the J gene end by 6 bases; junction bases not matched to a gene: 6. Per germline, CDR1 SEHNR and CDR2 FQNEAQ (reference sequence).

The chain recombines TRBV18 with TRBJ1-1; 7 bases map to TRBD1. The CDR3 runs 14 residues. Trimming at V came to 5 bases and at J to 4 bases, leaving 7 bases not matched to a gene. Germline CDR1 is KGHSH and CDR2 is LQKENI. The DNA of the CDR3 is TGTGCCAGCTCAATTACAGGGGAAAGCACTGAAGCTTTCTTT. It is translated as CASSITGESTEAFF.

The V call is TRBV18, the J call TRBJ1-1, with TRBD1 matching 8 bases. This CDR3 comprises 16 residues. The V gene end was trimmed by 2 bases and the J gene end by 2 bases; junction bases not matched to a gene: 7. Germline assignment: CDR1 KGHSH and CDR2 LQKENI. As DNA, the CDR3 is TGTGCCAGCTCACCAAGGATGACAGGGGCCAACACTGAAGCTTTCTTT. Translating it yields CASSPRMTGANTEAFF.

This chain links TRBV18 with TRBJ2-1, with TRBD1 matching 9 bases. The CDR3 is 14 residues long. CDR1 and CDR2 from the germline V gene are KGHSH and LQKENI. After removal of 6 bases from V and 8 bases from J, the junction contained 8 bases not matched to a gene. CDR3 sequence reads: CASSPGQGWDEQFF. The CDR3 DNA follows: TGTGCCAGCTCGCCAGGACAGGGGTGGGATGAGCAGTTCTTC.

The chain employs TRBV7-2 and TRBJ1-2; no definite D call. CDR3 length equals 15 residues. V was shortened by 2 bases and J by 4 bases, with 14 bases between the two germline ends. CDR1 is SGHTA, CDR2 FQGNSA, per germline. CDR3 residues: CASSLSAGRGYGYTF. CDR3 in DNA: TGTGCCAGCAGCTTAAGCGCGGGAAGAGGCTATGGCTACACCTTC.

This clone was counted many times. The rearrangement uses TRBV11-2 and TRBJ1-6; no clear D. CDR3 length: 15 residues. Germline CDR1 is SGHAT and CDR2 is FQNNGV. V dropped 2 bases and J dropped 0 bases, with 5 bases sitting between them. This CDR3 is CASSLPRSYNSPLHF. The CDR3 nucleotides read TGTGCCAGCAGCTTACCCCGCTCCTATAATTCACCCCTCCACTTT.

The rearrangement uses TRBV2 and TRBJ2-5; D is perhaps TRBD2 (5 bases). Per the germline V gene, CDR1 is SNHLY and CDR2 is FYNNEI. The CDR3 has 12 amino acids. V was cut by 8 bases and J by 8 bases, with 15 bases left in between. This chain's CDR3 is CASALEPSTQYF. The CDR3 bases are TGTGCCAGCGCCCTGGAGCCTAGCACCCAGTACTTC.

V gene TRBV10-1 combines with J gene TRBJ2-2, with a tentative D call TRBD1 (6 bases). Trimming stripped 6 bases from V and 3 bases from J, with 8 bases between. Germline V gives CDR1 WNHNN, CDR2 SYGVQD (reference sequence). This CDR3 is 13 amino acids long. The CDR3 protein is CASRQGYTGELFF. In DNA, the CDR3 is TGCGCCAGCAGACAGGGATACACCGGGGAGCTGTTTTTT.

This chain connects TRBV11-3 to TRBJ2-1, with TRBD2 matching over 15 bases. The CDR3 spans 16 residues. CDR1 and CDR2 from the germline V gene are SGHNT and YENEEA. V lost 5 bases to trimming and J lost 9 bases; unmatched junction nucleotides: 8. CDR3 protein: CASSGLAGGSVGEQFF. CDR3 DNA: TGTGCCAGCAGCGGACTAGCGGGGGGGTCTGTTGGTGAGCAGTTCTTC.

The chain carries TRBV7-2 and TRBJ1-1, with D possibly matching TRBD1 (5 bases). From germline, CDR1 is SGHTA and CDR2 FQGNSA. V dropped 2 bases and J dropped 3 bases, with 7 bases sitting between them. The CDR3 has 13 residues. The CDR3, as DNA: TGTGCCAGCAGCTTAAGCAGGGACACTGAAGCTTTCTTT. This translates into CASSLSRDTEAFF.

V is TRBV30 and J is TRBJ2-3; 10 bases fit TRBD1. The germline gives CDR1 GTSNPN, CDR2 SVGIG (reference sequence). The CDR3 length is 15 residues. Trimming removed 3 bases from V and 1 base from J; junction bases left unmatched: 4. The CDR3 coding sequence is TGTGCCTGGAGGGCGACAGGGGGCGGCACAGATACGCAGTATTTT. Translating gives CAWRATGGGTDTQYF.

This clone was seen a single time. The chain uses TRBV18 and TRBJ2-7, with D hard to call. Germline V gene data show CDR1 as KGHSH and CDR2 as LQKENI. This CDR3 spans 13 amino acids. V was shortened by 3 bases and J by 2 bases, with 8 bases between the two germline ends. As DNA, the CDR3 is TGTGCCAGCTCACCTGAGGTGCCCTACGAGCAGTACTTC. This sequence encodes CASSPEVPYEQYF.

The rearrangement uses TRBV5-1 and TRBJ1-1; D gene unclear. Trimming left V 5 bases short and J 0 bases short, with 17 bases between. CDR1 SGHRS and CDR2 YFSETQ come from the germline V gene. The CDR3 covers 16 residues. CDR3 DNA: TGCGCCAGCAGGGTGGGAGCAGGAGCCATGAACACTGAAGCTTTCTTT. It specifies CASRVGAGAMNTEAFF.

V and J are TRBV7-9 and TRBJ2-1, with 9 bases matching TRBD1. The CDR3 loop spans 17 amino acids. Trimming removed 5 bases from V and 1 base from J; junction bases left unmatched: 9. Germline values: CDR1 SEHNR, CDR2 FQNEAQ (reference sequence). This CDR3 is CASSQDLQGASYNEQFF. CDR3 DNA: TGTGCCAGCAGCCAAGACCTACAGGGGGCGTCCTACAATGAGCAGTTCTTC.

This chain joins TRBV7-8 and TRBJ2-1, with 10 bases identical to TRBD2. Per the germline V gene, CDR1 is SGHVS and CDR2 is FQNEAQ. CDR3 length equals 15 residues. Unmatched junction bases numbered 6, after V lost 1 base and J lost 9 bases. The CDR3 loop reads CASSLGLAGEGEQFF. The CDR3, as DNA: TGTGCCAGCAGCTTAGGGCTAGCGGGGGAGGGTGAGCAGTTCTTC.

V is TRBV2 and J is TRBJ2-1; TRBD1 agrees at 7 bases. The germline CDR1 and CDR2 sequences are SNHLY and FYNNEI. This CDR3 is 12 amino acids long. V shed 10 bases, J shed 5 bases, and the junction held 5 bases outside the gene matches. This chain's CDR3 is CATGDRHNEQFF. Written as DNA, the CDR3 is TGTGCCACCGGGGACAGACACAATGAGCAGTTCTTC.

This chain links TRBV7-9 with TRBJ2-5; a weak D match, TRBD2 (5 bases). This CDR3 spans 12 amino acids. Germline V gene data show CDR1 as SEHNR and CDR2 as FQNEAQ (reference sequence). V was trimmed by 4 bases and J by 5 bases, leaving 8 bases between them. The CDR3 region has the DNA TGTGCCAGCAGCTACGGGATGGAGACCCAGTACTTC. Translating it yields CASSYGMETQYF.

A word on this clone: At one boundary the junction diverges from the germline segment, which might be a read error. This chain connects TRBV5-1 to TRBJ2-7, with 7 positions matching TRBD2. The CDR3 extends over 12 amino acids. Germline assignment: CDR1 SGHRS and CDR2 YFSETQ. This CDR3 reads CASSFRGEGLDF. As DNA, the CDR3 is TGCGCCAGCAGCTTCCGAGGGGAGGGTTTGGACTTC. Supplemented by reference TRBV5-1 and TRBJ2-7, the full variable domain reads KAGVTQTPRYLIKTRGQQVTLSCSPISGHRSVSWYQQTPGQGLQFLFEYFSETQRNKGNFPGRFSGRQFSNSRSEMNVSTLELGDSALYLCASSFRGEGLDFGPGTRLTVT.

J is TRBJ1-1 and V is TRBV5-4; D remains unclear. Deletions cut 4 bases from V and 1 base from J, with 8 bases between. From germline, CDR1 is SGHNT and CDR2 YYREEE (reference sequence). This CDR3 has 13 residues. CDR3 loop: CASSKSTNTEAFF. The DNA for the CDR3 is TGTGCCAGCAGCAAGTCTACGAACACTGAAGCTTTCTTT.

This clone was detected once. The chain joins TRBV10-3 to TRBJ1-3, with a weak D call TRBD1 (6 bases). Germline V lookup: CDR1 ENHRY, CDR2 SYGVKD. CDR3 length equals 14 residues. V shed 6 bases and J shed 0 bases, with 9 bases lying between them. CDR3 nucleotides: TGTGCCATCAGGGGGGCTGACTCTGGAAACACCATATATTTT. This translates into CAIRGADSGNTIYF.

The chain uses TRBV11-3 and TRBJ1-2; 7 positions match TRBD1. Germline CDR1 reads SGHNT; CDR2 reads YENEEA. The V gene end was trimmed by 5 bases and the J gene end by 3 bases; junction bases not matched to a gene: 0. This CDR3 has 12 residues. The CDR3: CASSQGDYGYTF. As DNA, the CDR3 is TGTGCCAGCAGCCAGGGGGACTATGGCTACACCTTC.

This clone was seen more than once but under ten times. In nucleotides, the CDR3 is TGTGCCAGCAGCTCTCAGGGTTCTTCACCCCTCCACTTT. Residues: CASSSQGSSPLHF. V usage is TRBV7-2 and J usage is TRBJ1-6; D is perhaps TRBD1 (5 bases). V was trimmed by 4 bases and J by 9 bases, leaving 10 bases between them. There are 13 residues in the CDR3. Germline V lookup: CDR1 SGHTA, CDR2 FQGNSA.

This clone was seen once. V gene TRBV7-9 combines with J gene TRBJ1-3; D is unclear. Germline CDR1 reads SEHNR; CDR2 reads FQNEAQ (reference sequence). Trimming cost V 5 bases and J 4 bases, with 12 bases left between them. The CDR3 spans 14 residues. CDR3 loop: CASSLPVSGNTIYF. CDR3 sequence (DNA): TGTGCCAGCAGCCTTCCAGTCTCGGGAAACACCATATATTTT. Full variable domain (outside the CDR3, taken from reference TRBV7-9 and TRBJ1-3): DTGVSQNPRHKITKRGQNVTFRCDPISEHNRLYWYRQTLGQGPEFLTYFQNEAQLEKSRLLSDRFSAERPKGSFSTLEIQRTEQGDSAMYLCASSLPVSGNTIYFGEGSWLTVV.

Points on this clone: Other DNA sequences in the same sample also yield this CDR3. The rearrangement joins TRBV30 to TRBJ1-3; 7 bases are shared with TRBD1. Trimming at V came to 3 bases and at J to 4 bases, leaving 3 bases not matched to a gene. Germline-derived CDR1 and CDR2 are GTSNPN and SVGIG (reference sequence). The CDR3 has 13 amino acids. Written as DNA, the CDR3 is TGTGCCTGGAGGCCAGGGGGAGGAAACACCATATATTTT. This encodes CAWRPGGGNTIYF.

The CDR3 reads CASSSAAETSTDTQYF. CDR3 nucleotide sequence: TGCGCCAGCTCCTCCGCGGCTGAGACCAGCACAGATACGCAGTATTTT. The J gene is TRBJ2-3, the V gene TRBV5-1; D unresolved. The CDR3 runs 16 residues. The germline V gene encodes CDR1 SGHRS and CDR2 YFSETQ. Trimming cost V 7 bases and J 0 bases, with 18 bases left between them.

The chain links TRBV30 to TRBJ2-5, with D perhaps TRBD1 (6 bases). Germline assignment: CDR1 GTSNPN and CDR2 SVGIG (reference sequence). Trimming stripped 1 base from V and 5 bases from J, with 17 bases between. The CDR3 length is 15 residues. CDR3 in amino acids: CAWSDAGVRRETQYF. The DNA of the CDR3 is TGTGCCTGGAGTGACGCAGGGGTCAGGAGGGAGACCCAGTACTTC. The entire variable domain, with the rest obtained from reference TRBV30 and TRBJ2-5, is as follows: SQTIHQWPATLVQPVGSPLSLECTVEGTSNPNLYWYRQAAGRGLQLLFYSVGIGQISSEVPQNLSASRPQDRQFILSSKKLLLSDSGFYLCAWSDAGVRRETQYFGPGTRLLVL.

V gene TRBV5-1 combines with J gene TRBJ1-2; no reliable D call. V was trimmed by 0 bases and J by 8 bases, leaving 14 bases between them. CDR3 length equals 14 residues. Per the germline V gene, CDR1 is SGHRS and CDR2 is YFSETQ. The CDR3 loop is CASSLDSNTKGYTF. The CDR3 DNA follows: TGCGCCAGCAGCTTGGACAGCAATACAAAAGGCTACACCTTC. The entire variable domain, with the rest obtained from reference TRBV5-1 and TRBJ1-2, is as follows: KAGVTQTPRYLIKTRGQQVTLSCSPISGHRSVSWYQQTPGQGLQFLFEYFSETQRNKGNFPGRFSGRQFSNSRSEMNVSTLELGDSALYLCASSLDSNTKGYTFGSGTRLTVV.

The chain uses TRBV6-5 and TRBJ2-3; 9 bases line up with TRBD2. The CDR3 is made up of 15 amino acids. Germline-derived CDR1 and CDR2 are MNHEY and SVGAGI. V lost 3 bases, J lost 5 bases, and 6 bases stayed unmatched. DNA for the CDR3: TGTGCCAGCAGTTATGCGGGGGGGCCGAGAGATACGCAGTATTTT. Amino acid sequence: CASSYAGGPRDTQYF.